This TCR beta chain was identified during a study of blood T cell repertoires in COVID-19 (dated by TCRdb to 2020 to 2022). For context, the study as a whole: Samples from collaborators originated in the United States, Italy and Spain and spanned both the acute and convalescent phases of COVID-19. Nearly every sample came with metadata listing a de-identified subject ID, COVID-19 status, age in years and sex. The dataset comprised deeply sampled blood TCRbeta repertoires from subjects exposed to, actively infected with, or recovered from COVID-19. The material from the prospective study consisted of cDNA or gDNA derived from T cells, B-cell-depleted T cells, or PBMCs. A freely available public database, intended as a resource for researchers studying the immune response to SARS-CoV-2, is where the repertoires were released. The samples were drawn from two sources: the first 160 participants of the ongoing ImmuneRACE study, and fewer than 1,500 subjects contributed by 6 global collaborators. Where HLA class I and class II types were available, the types were taken from metadata supplied by the sample provider, not from assay-based typing.

Taken from cysteine to phenylalanine, the CDR3 has 22 residues. Of all the DNA, just the CDR3 is kept, 66 bases in frame from base 1. Collaborating institutions collected whole blood in K2EDTA tubes following their own protocols. Collaborator samples were shipped for TCRbeta analysis as frozen whole blood, isolated PBMCs, or DNA extracted from either sample type. With regard to this clone: Its binding antigen is unknown. Per-nucleotide qualities are absent, and no much larger clonotype sits a single base away.

TCRbeta CDR3 regions were amplified from genomic DNA using the immunoSEQ Assay, a bias-controlled multiplex PCR. In the original analysis: Within the assay, amplification of reference gene primers was used to estimate how many nucleated cells each sample contained. Sequence reads were collapsed and filtered to measure the absolute abundance of every unique TCRbeta CDR3 rearrangement. For each sample, productive Simpson clonality was calculated as the square root of Simpson's diversity index across productive rearrangements. In TCRdb, the immuneACCESS table is reduced to in-frame sequences with V and J assigned. These tables do not hold every clone; where another copy was compared, an unresolved V gene accounts for under half, and the others remain unexplained. From that table come the V and J calls and clone size; the DNA was used to work out D and trimming. This sample comprises roughly 20,000 clones, roughly 87% of them detected only once. Jointly, the top ten make up 20% to 30% of the sample.

Results the study describes overall, beyond this receptor: Clinical and demographic metadata were provided uncurated, with the amount varying by source and participant.

Sequenced sample: peripheral blood. The chain couples TRBV21-1 to TRBJ1-3. TRBV21-1 is annotated as a pseudogene. The clonotype comes from a human donor with active COVID-19. The donor label of this sample is uncertain. The DNA sequence reads TGTGCCAGCAGCCCAACTCGTCAAGGCGGGGGAATCACAGGGTACTCTGGAAACACCATATATTTT. The encoded protein is CASSPTRQGGGITGYSGNTIYF.